Listed below are T cell receptor beta chains from one sample, sequenced in a study of identical twins. Via MiXCR, TCRdb re-called the 5' RACE reads, giving one row per CDR3 protein. Of 550,000 to 700,000 distinct CDR3 sequences listed, 21% were seen once; the top ten hold 4% to 4.5%. This sample was shared with a second study, whose subject was T cells expressing NK-cell markers.

Input material: PBMCs. These receptors came from a woman in her late teens or twenties in good health. Both conserved end residues are part of each CDR3. The order of the fields is D gene, clone size, V gene, J gene, CDR3 protein, CDR3 DNA. The D gene is left open where the match is weak. Size is omitted from some rows. Given values are once, few, many or a class for expanded clones.

D: TRBD2
size: few
V: TRBV20-1
J: TRBJ2-1
CDR3: CSASTGGGASVEQFF
DNA: TGCAGTGCCTCAACAGGCGGGGGGGCCTCGGTTGAGCAGTTCTTC

D: TRBD2
size: .
V: TRBV18
J: TRBJ2-5
CDR3: CASSPRTSPETQYF
DNA: TGTGCCAGCTCACCGCGGACTAGCCCGGAGACCCAGTACTTC

D: TRBD1
size: few
V: TRBV27
J: TRBJ1-1
CDR3: CASSQQGRENTEAFF
DNA: TGTGCCAGCAGTCAACAGGGGAGGGAGAACACTGAAGCTTTCTTT

D: .
size: few
V: TRBV29-1
J: TRBJ2-3
CDR3: CSVGGLTDTQYF
DNA: TGCAGCGTTGGCGGACTCACAGATACGCAGTATTTT

D: TRBD2
size: few
V: TRBV20-1
J: TRBJ2-1
CDR3: CSARGTSGNEQFF
DNA: TGCAGTGCTAGAGGGACTAGTGGGAATGAGCAGTTCTTC

D: .
size: few
V: TRBV5-1
J: TRBJ2-1
CDR3: CASSLGRPSSYNEQFF
DNA: TGCGCCAGCAGCTTAGGTCGTCCAAGCTCCTACAATGAGCAGTTCTTC

D: TRBD2
size: .
V: TRBV6-1
J: TRBJ2-1
CDR3: CASIQTSGVYNEQFF
DNA: TGTGCCAGCATTCAGACTAGCGGGGTCTACAATGAGCAGTTCTTC

D: TRBD1
size: once
V: TRBV10-3
J: TRBJ2-3
CDR3: CAISQTGLSDTQYF
DNA: TGTGCCATCAGCCAGACAGGGTTATCAGATACGCAGTATTTT

D: TRBD2
size: few
V: TRBV13
J: TRBJ2-1
CDR3: CASSSGLAGHNEQFF
DNA: TGTGCCAGCAGCTCGGGACTAGCGGGCCACAATGAGCAGTTCTTC

D: TRBD2
size: many
V: TRBV7-7
J: TRBJ2-1
CDR3: CASSVGLDNEQFF
DNA: TGTGCTAGCAGCGTGGGACTAGACAATGAGCAGTTCTTC

D: .
size: .
V: TRBV5-5
J: TRBJ2-1
CDR3: CASSLAGISYNEQFF
DNA: TGTGCCAGCAGCTTGGCCGGGATTTCCTACAATGAGCAGTTCTTC

D: TRBD2
size: .
V: TRBV9
J: TRBJ2-1
CDR3: CASSARSGGSSYNEQFF
DNA: TGTGCCAGCAGCGCAAGAAGCGGGGGAAGCTCCTACAATGAGCAGTTCTTC

D: .
size: .
V: TRBV12-3/TRBV12-4
J: TRBJ1-2
CDR3: CASSLQAGYYGYTF
DNA: TGTGCCAGCAGTTTACAGGCGGGGTACTATGGCTACACCTTC

D: .
size: .
V: TRBV7-8
J: TRBJ1-2
CDR3: CASSLALNIYGYTF
DNA: TGTGCCAGCAGCTTAGCCCTGAATATCTATGGCTACACCTTC

D: .
size: many
V: TRBV4-3
J: TRBJ1-3
CDR3: CASSQDRGGPGNTIYF
DNA: TGCGCCAGCAGCCAAGATCGGGGTGGGCCTGGAAACACCATATATTTT

D: .
size: many
V: TRBV10-3
J: TRBJ1-2
CDR3: CAISRSSTITHYGYTF
DNA: TGTGCCATCAGTCGGAGCAGCACCATAACTCACTATGGCTACACCTTC

D: .
size: few
V: TRBV7-9
J: TRBJ2-1
CDR3: CASSRSETSYNEQFF
DNA: TGTGCCAGCAGCCGTAGCGAGACGTCCTACAATGAGCAGTTCTTC

D: TRBD1
size: .
V: TRBV20-1
J: TRBJ2-7
CDR3: CSARDPRQGVGHEQYF
DNA: TGCAGTGCTAGAGATCCGAGACAGGGGGTTGGCCACGAGCAGTACTTC

D: .
size: many
V: TRBV5-1
J: TRBJ2-5
CDR3: CASSLRGDQETQYF
DNA: TGCGCCAGCAGCTTGAGAGGGGATCAAGAGACCCAGTACTTC

D: .
size: few
V: TRBV5-1
J: TRBJ2-7
CDR3: CASSIMDSYEQYF
DNA: TGCGCCAGCAGCATAATGGACTCCTACGAGCAGTACTTC

D: .
size: .
V: TRBV7-2
J: TRBJ2-4
CDR3: CASSSLQAKNIQYF
DNA: TGTGCCAGCAGCTCCCTCCAGGCCAAAAACATTCAGTACTTC

D: TRBD2
size: .
V: TRBV5-1
J: TRBJ2-1
CDR3: CASSASGTSGYNEQFF
DNA: TGCGCCAGCAGCGCATCCGGGACTAGCGGTTACAATGAGCAGTTCTTC

D: .
size: .
V: TRBV3-1
J: TRBJ2-7
CDR3: CASSQGWLSYEQYF
DNA: TGTGCCAGCAGCCAAGGTTGGCTCTCCTACGAGCAGTACTTC

D: .
size: few
V: TRBV24-1
J: TRBJ2-5
CDR3: CATSDGGAGEETQYF
DNA: TGTGCCACCAGTGATGGGGGGGCAGGAGAGGAGACCCAGTACTTC

D: .
size: few
V: TRBV15
J: TRBJ1-4
CDR3: CATSRGSNEKLFF
DNA: TGTGCCACCAGCAGGGGCTCTAATGAAAAACTGTTTTTT

D: TRBD1
size: few
V: TRBV2
J: TRBJ2-7
CDR3: CASSSTGGDEQYF
DNA: TGTGCCAGCAGTTCGACAGGGGGCGACGAGCAGTACTTC

D: TRBD2
size: .
V: TRBV9
J: TRBJ2-3
CDR3: CASSASLAGTQYF
DNA: TGTGCCAGCAGCGCCTCACTAGCGGGTACGCAGTATTTT